A selection of T cell receptor beta chains follows, all from one sample in a study of memory CD4+ T cells and cytomegalovirus serostatus. Assay: immunoSEQ multiplex PCR; the TCRdb copy retains only in-frame clones and omits some. Of approximately 63,000 clones in the sample, around three quarters were seen once. Sequencing was carried out using memory CD4+ T cells from blood. The receptors were sampled from an adult in good health and CMV-seronegative. Some clones in this sample may be carry-over from other donors' samples. CDR3s include the opening cysteine and the closing phenylalanine or tryptophan. Fields, in order: J gene, V gene, CDR3 protein.

j_call: TRBJ1-1; v_call: TRBV30; cdr3_aa: CAWSVYGNNEAFF
j_call: TRBJ1-1; v_call: TRBV6-6; cdr3_aa: CASSYSGVGTEAFF
j_call: TRBJ2-7; v_call: TRBV7-6; cdr3_aa: CVSSLGWPRGTYEQYF
j_call: TRBJ1-1; v_call: TRBV11-2; cdr3_aa: CASSLQGGAEAFF
j_call: TRBJ2-4; v_call: TRBV5-4; cdr3_aa: CASSFTSGRAKNIQYF
j_call: TRBJ2-3; v_call: TRBV9; cdr3_aa: CASSAELAGVGADTQYF
j_call: TRBJ1-2; v_call: TRBV4-1; cdr3_aa: CASSQVTTGNYGYTF
j_call: TRBJ2-2; v_call: TRBV29-1; cdr3_aa: CSVVRTVNTGELFF
j_call: TRBJ1-1; v_call: TRBV10-2; cdr3_aa: CASSDIMNTEAFF
j_call: TRBJ2-7; v_call: TRBV2; cdr3_aa: CASSEGGADTYEQYF
j_call: TRBJ2-7; v_call: TRBV11-2; cdr3_aa: CASSSRFQFLADSYEQYF
j_call: TRBJ1-6; v_call: TRBV19; cdr3_aa: CASRGSYNSPLHF
j_call: TRBJ1-3; v_call: TRBV5-4; cdr3_aa: CASSYTGLVSGNTIYF
j_call: TRBJ1-2; v_call: TRBV9; cdr3_aa: CASSVGAGVGYGYTF
j_call: TRBJ1-1; v_call: TRBV19; cdr3_aa: CASSIVGVMNTEAFF
j_call: TRBJ1-1; v_call: TRBV6-5; cdr3_aa: CASSPNSAGIEAFF
j_call: TRBJ2-5; v_call: TRBV29-1; cdr3_aa: CSGGQGAGKTQYF
j_call: TRBJ1-2; v_call: TRBV5-6; cdr3_aa: CASSFPGTDGYTF
j_call: TRBJ2-7; v_call: TRBV7-8; cdr3_aa: CASSLGRRDYEQYF
j_call: TRBJ2-1; v_call: TRBV27; cdr3_aa: CASSFSGQGGNEQFF
j_call: TRBJ2-3; v_call: TRBV30; cdr3_aa: CAWRGFSTDTQYF
j_call: TRBJ2-3; v_call: TRBV6-1; cdr3_aa: CASSVQGAVTDTQYF
j_call: TRBJ1-5; v_call: TRBV19; cdr3_aa: CASSMGTGIEHF
j_call: TRBJ2-1; v_call: TRBV6-5; cdr3_aa: CASSLIAGGGNGRFF
j_call: TRBJ1-3; v_call: TRBV30; cdr3_aa: CAWKRSSGNTIYF
j_call: TRBJ2-7; v_call: TRBV5-4; cdr3_aa: CASSLEPGQNAYEQYF
j_call: TRBJ2-4; v_call: TRBV2; cdr3_aa: CASRRWGLAKNIQYF
j_call: TRBJ1-5; v_call: TRBV5-1; cdr3_aa: CASSLGQGGNQPQHF
j_call: TRBJ2-3; v_call: TRBV27; cdr3_aa: CASSSWTEPESTQYF
j_call: TRBJ2-3; v_call: TRBV27; cdr3_aa: CASTKGQPNTDTQYF
j_call: TRBJ1-6; v_call: TRBV7-2; cdr3_aa: CASSSKTGSSYNSPLHF
j_call: TRBJ2-1; v_call: TRBV30; cdr3_aa: CAWSGGANNEQFF
j_call: TRBJ2-3; v_call: TRBV5-6; cdr3_aa: CASSKGLAGGQGTDTQYF
j_call: TRBJ2-3; v_call: TRBV5-1; cdr3_aa: CASSLRTTDTQYF
j_call: TRBJ1-1; v_call: TRBV6-5; cdr3_aa: CASSSLYSEAFF
j_call: TRBJ2-6; v_call: TRBV5-1; cdr3_aa: CASSSSRDRAGANVLTF
j_call: TRBJ1-2; v_call: TRBV28; cdr3_aa: CASTKHRGTENYGYTF
j_call: TRBJ1-2; v_call: TRBV5-6; cdr3_aa: CASSSRTGNNYGYTF
j_call: TRBJ1-3; v_call: TRBV7-2; cdr3_aa: CASSLGQGAGGNTIYF
j_call: TRBJ1-2; v_call: TRBV15; cdr3_aa: CATSKGAGNYGYTF